The clone carrying this TCR beta chain occurred once. Its antigen is unidentified. These data are taken from a study of T cell responses to AZD1222 COVID-19 vaccine. Study details: Samples with a second dose at about 4 or about 12 weeks were pooled together.

Study-wide results and limits: Dominant CD4 TCR responses targeted spike regions 160-218 and 743-854.

The germline V and J ends were trimmed by 0 bases and 1 base, with 10 bases remaining between them. CDR3 length equals 16 residues. Germline CDR1 and CDR2: KGHDR and SFDVKD. The method was immunoSEQ multiplex PCR; TCRdb's version includes in-frame clones alone and lacks a portion of them. Of approximately 110,000 clones in the sample, less than 90% are singletons; the top ten hold 4% to 5.5%. The origin of this receptor is an adult in good health. The chain combines TRBV24-1 with TRBJ2-3; D is unclear. The sample in question was peripheral blood, obtained on day 0 of AZD1222 vaccination. In nucleotides, the CDR3 is TGTGCCACCAGTGATTTGATCCCGGGTGGCACAGATACGCAGTATTTT. Translation: CATSDLIPGGTDTQYF.